This is a list of T cell receptor beta chains from one sample in a study of blood T cell repertoires in COVID-19. Measured with immunoSEQ multiplex PCR; TCRdb has only the in-frame clones, and not every one. This sample yields around 40,000 clones, of which over 80% are seen a single time; less than 20% belongs to the top ten. The sample taken for sequencing was peripheral blood. These receptors originate from a woman aged 30 to 39 in a cohort sampled during active COVID-19. Both conserved end residues are trimmed from each CDR3. A D gene is named only where the DNA matches it firmly. Expanded clones get a size class; other rows say once, few or many, or leave the size out.

j_gene	d_gene	v_gene	abundance	CDR3aa
TRBJ1-2	TRBD1	TRBV6-5	-	ASSYQGTGLNGYT
TRBJ2-2	-	TRBV9	-	ASSVPLLEGDTGELF
TRBJ2-1	-	TRBV6-6	-	ASRSRRAEGNEQF
TRBJ2-7	TRBD1	TRBV27	-	ASTRLGQGNHEQY
TRBJ2-5	TRBD1	TRBV13	-	ASSLGGGRETQY
TRBJ2-1	-	TRBV3-1/TRBV3-2	-	ASSQARASYNEQF
TRBJ2-5	TRBD2	TRBV29-1	-	SVETSRRQETQY
TRBJ1-5	-	TRBV10-3	-	AIRDSYDQPQH
TRBJ2-7	TRBD1	TRBV4-2	-	ASSQDKDRGLYEQY
TRBJ2-5	TRBD2	TRBV11-2	-	ASSRDYRQETQY
TRBJ2-1	TRBD2	TRBV3-1/TRBV3-2	-	ASSRRAGGNNEQF
TRBJ2-1	TRBD2	TRBV4-1	once	ASTGLAGYNEQF
TRBJ2-3	TRBD2	TRBV6-2/TRBV6-3	-	ASSYSKREGTDTQY
TRBJ2-1	-	TRBV27	-	ASSRPLGAGNEQF
TRBJ1-4	TRBD1	TRBV6-5	-	ASERTGGEKLF
TRBJ2-3	-	TRBV3-1/TRBV3-2	-	ASSQEPAPGYTQY
TRBJ1-2	TRBD1	TRBV6-5	-	ASLRTGGLYGYT
TRBJ2-6	-	TRBV5-1	-	ASSRGGGNGISGANVLT
TRBJ2-1	TRBD1	TRBV7-6	once	ASSLFGQAPDNEQF